One T cell receptor (beta chain) is described in this entry. Its antigen remains unknown. This entry belongs to a study of beta chain features in type 1 diabetes. Background on the study: Healthy donors and patients had similar age, gender and cell yields. Study-level results: PCR could preferentially amplify shorter templates, alike in patients and controls. Whether TCRB rearrangement is influenced by HLA type was left unresolved in this analysis.

TCRB transcripts that were expressed got sequenced, as all of the isolated RNA had been reverse transcribed. Generated by immunoSEQ multiplex PCR, the TCRdb table keeps only in-frame clones and is missing some. The sample lists 500,000 to 700,000 clones, roughly 15% seen once, with about 0.086% in the top ten. This sequence was found in a man aged 18 to 30 in good health. Input material: naive CD4+ T cells from blood.

The CDR3 DNA reads TGTGCCGTGGACACCCTTGGAAACACCATATATTTT. Protein sequence: CAVDTLGNTIYF. This sequence joins TRBV30 and TRBJ1-3, with a weak D call TRBD1 (5 bases). Between the trimmed V and J ends, which lost 8 bases and 3 bases, there was a span of 11 bases. The CDR3 loop spans 12 amino acids. Germline CDR1 and CDR2: GTSNPN and SVGIG (reference sequence).